The source of this TCR beta chain is a study of shared clonotypes between healthy human individuals. Whole-study context: Aged between 18 and 49, the donors were a couple of women and a few men.

V was pared by 6 bases and J by 3 bases, with 15 bases between. Germline V gene data show CDR1 as MNHEY and CDR2 as SVGAGI. CDR3 length equals 15 residues. A CD45RA-negative memory subset and a CD45RA+ naive subset were separated from the CD4+ cells. With respect to this clone: The antigen is not known.

Broader study findings: Memory subsets generally showed lower estimated richness than naive subsets.

A deep-level run was used for the assay. Some clones are missing from TCRdb's copy, which holds only in-frame ones; the method was immunoSEQ multiplex PCR. The sample lists 550,000 to 700,000 clones, around 78% occurring once. The chain carries TRBV6-5 and TRBJ2-4; maybe TRBD2 (6 bases). This receptor was identified in a woman aged 25 to 39 in good health. Sequencing was done on a sample of memory CD4+ T cells sorted from blood. Subset given: CD45RA-negative fraction. CDR3 coding DNA: TGTGCCAGCAGCTCCGTCCGGGGAGGCAAAAACATTCAGTACTTC. This sequence encodes CASSSVRGGKNIQYF.